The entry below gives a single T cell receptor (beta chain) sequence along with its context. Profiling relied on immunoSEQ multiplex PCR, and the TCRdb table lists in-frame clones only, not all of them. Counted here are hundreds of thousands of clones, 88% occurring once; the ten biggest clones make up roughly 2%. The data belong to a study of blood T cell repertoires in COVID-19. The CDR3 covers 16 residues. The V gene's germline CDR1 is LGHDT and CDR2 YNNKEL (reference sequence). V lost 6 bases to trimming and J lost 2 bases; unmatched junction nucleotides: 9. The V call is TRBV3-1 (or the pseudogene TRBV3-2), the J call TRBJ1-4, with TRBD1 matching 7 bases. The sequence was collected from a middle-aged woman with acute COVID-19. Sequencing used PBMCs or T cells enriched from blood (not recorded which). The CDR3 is CASSRRQGGTNEKLFF. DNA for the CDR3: TGTGCCAGCAGTCGACGACAGGGTGGTACTAATGAAAAACTGTTTTTT.